One and the same sample provided the 20 T cell receptor beta chains below, sequenced in a study of T-cell memory formation after mild COVID-19 (dated by TCRdb to about 2021). Receptor libraries were prepared by 5' RACE. The sequencer was an Illumina NovaSeq 6000. TCRdb passed the public sequencing reads through fastp at Q25 and MiXCR, retaining productive beta sequences. Entries that share a CDR3 protein sequence are merged under the most common genes and DNA. The sample table shows 400,000 or so distinct CDR3 sequences, and around 20% are seen once. The ten largest clones capture more than 8% of the sample. The specimen was PBMCs or a T cell subset sorted from them (not recorded which). These receptors all come from an adult woman who had mild COVID-19 (a few samples of this study predate the infection). The sample titles of this study are shuffled in the database, so cell type and time point are left out; the donor was told from shared clones.

This chain joins TRBV7-2 and TRBJ1-5; 8 bases are shared with TRBD1. The V gene's germline CDR1 is SGHTA and CDR2 FQGNSA. V lost 8 bases, J lost 3 bases, and 3 bases stayed unmatched. The CDR3 spans 13 residues. The CDR3 bases are TGTGCCAGCGGACAGGGACTCAATCAGCCCCAGCATTTT. It translates to CASGQGLNQPQHF.

This chain connects TRBV12-3 or TRBV12-4 to TRBJ1-1; 9 bases fit TRBD1. This CDR3 is 13 amino acids long. The trim removed 4 bases at V and 11 bases at J, leaving 8 bases unmatched. CDR3 bases: TGTGCCAGCAGTTCGGGACAGGGAGGGAAGGCTTTCTTT. Translation: CASSSGQGGKAFF.

CDR3 nucleotides: TGTGCCAGCAGTGACCAGCGGGGCCACACAGATACGCAGTATTTT. Its translation is CASSDQRGHTDTQYF. The chain joins TRBV12-3 or TRBV12-4 to TRBJ2-3; 7 nucleotides agree with TRBD2. The CDR3 runs 15 residues. Unmatched junction bases numbered 7, after V lost 5 bases and J lost 2 bases.

The chain combines TRBV15 with TRBJ1-5, with D possibly TRBD1 on 5 matching bases. V shed 4 bases and J shed 7 bases, with 17 bases lying between them. Germline V gene sequence: CDR1 LNHNV, CDR2 YYDKDF (reference sequence). The CDR3 has 15 residues. This CDR3 reads CATSTDGGMGQPQHF. The CDR3 DNA reads as TGTGCCACCAGCACTGACGGGGGAATGGGGCAGCCCCAGCATTTT.

Only a few counts were recorded for this clonotype. Sequence at one end of the junction differs from germline and may be a read error. J is TRBJ1-5 and V is TRBV2; D ambiguous. The CDR3 length is 12 residues. CDR1 is SNHLY and CDR2 is FYNNEI in the germline V gene. The DNA for the CDR3 is TGTGCCAGCAGTGAGGGCCCGGACCCGATTAATTTT. This translates into CASSEGPDPINF.

This sequence joins TRBV12-3 or TRBV12-4 and TRBJ1-1; D may be TRBD1 (5 bases). The CDR3 is 14 amino acids. Deletions cut 6 bases from V and 0 bases from J, with 11 bases between. CDR3 amino acids: CASSIRAMNTEAFF. The CDR3 nucleotides are TGTGCCAGCAGCATCAGGGCTATGAACACTGAAGCTTTCTTT.

This clonotype was observed a handful of times. CDR3 residues: CASSLSGSPYQETQYF. For the CDR3, the DNA is TGTGCCAGCAGCTTAAGCGGGAGCCCGTACCAAGAGACCCAGTACTTC. The chain employs TRBV7-9 and TRBJ2-5; TRBD2 matches 8 bases. J was trimmed by 0 bases and V by 2 bases; bases with no gene match: 5. The CDR3 length is 16 residues. CDR1 and CDR2 (germline): SEHNR, FQNEAQ (reference sequence).

V gene TRBV7-3 combines with J gene TRBJ2-4; 7 nucleotides match TRBD2. There are 15 residues in the CDR3. CDR1 SGHTA and CDR2 FQGTGA come from the germline V gene. The V gene end was trimmed by 1 base and the J gene end by 5 bases; junction bases not matched to a gene: 5. The CDR3 nucleotides read TGTGCCAGCAGCTTAATTGCTAGCGGCGAAAACATTCAGTACTTC. This encodes CASSLIASGENIQYF. Complete variable domain (other parts from reference TRBV7-3 and TRBJ2-4): GAGVSQTPSNKVTEKGKYVELRCDPISGHTALYWYRQSLGQGPEFLIYFQGTGAADDSGLPNDRFFAVRPEGSVSTLKIQRTERGDSAVYLCASSLIASGENIQYFGAGTRLSVL.

V is TRBV29-1 and J is TRBJ2-5; maybe TRBD1 (5 bases). The V end was cut by 6 bases, the J end by 4 bases, with 9 bases between. The CDR3 contains 11 residues. Germline V gives CDR1 SQVTM, CDR2 ANQGSEA. In DNA form, the CDR3 reads TGCAGCGTCGACAGAAGAGAGACCCAGTACTTC. Translated, it gives CSVDRRETQYF.

This clonotype was counted between two and nine times. The chain has TRBV5-1 and TRBJ1-1; 9 bases are a match to TRBD1. This CDR3 has 15 residues. The V segment lost 4 bases and the J segment 1 base; nucleotides outside the gene matches: 5. Looked up from germline, CDR1 is SGHRS and CDR2 is YFSETQ. CDR3: CASSQIQGANTEAFF. The CDR3 region has the DNA TGCGCCAGCAGCCAAATACAGGGGGCGAACACTGAAGCTTTCTTT.

The V and J genes are TRBV24-1 and TRBJ2-3, with D hard to call. V lost 5 bases and J lost 4, with 12 bases in between. CDR1 KGHDR and CDR2 SFDVKD come from the germline V gene. The CDR3 is made up of 14 amino acids. The CDR3 reads CATSGWQNADTQYF. The CDR3 bases are TGTGCCACCAGTGGATGGCAGAACGCAGATACGCAGTATTTT.

This clonotype showed up just a few times. The chain combines TRBV7-2 with TRBJ2-1; D gene uncertain. This CDR3 spans 14 amino acids. Trimming cost V 9 bases and J 11 bases, with 23 bases left between them. The germline V gene encodes CDR1 SGHTA and CDR2 FQGNSA. Written as DNA, the CDR3 is TGTGCCAGACCGGCGACAATGATAAGCAGTCAGCAGTTCTTC. This sequence encodes CARPATMISSQQFF.

This clonotype was counted between two and nine times. The genes are TRBV12-3 or TRBV12-4 and TRBJ1-5, with TRBD1 matching 7 bases. The CDR3 runs 14 residues. V lost 6 bases to trimming and J lost 5 bases; unmatched junction nucleotides: 7. CDR3 residues: CASSLRQGHQPQHF. CDR3 coding DNA: TGTGCCAGCAGCCTTCGACAGGGTCATCAGCCCCAGCATTTT.

The CDR3 reads CASSLQATGGGYTF. The CDR3 DNA is TGTGCCAGCAGCCTCCAAGCGACAGGGGGTGGCTACACCTTC. This chain connects TRBV14 to TRBJ1-2; 9 bases map to TRBD1. The V segment lost 4 bases and the J segment 7 bases; nucleotides outside the gene matches: 7. This CDR3 is built from 14 residues. CDR1 is SGHDN, CDR2 FVKESK, per germline. Looking up the rest from reference TRBV14 and TRBJ1-2 gives the full variable domain: EAGVTQFPSHSVIEKGQTVTLRCDPISGHDNLYWYRRVMGKEIKFLLHFVKESKQDESGMPNNRFLAERTGGTYSTLKVQPAELEDSGVYFCASSLQATGGGYTFGSGTRLTVV.

The rearrangement links TRBV15 to TRBJ2-3; D call uncertain. The ends were cut back, 0 bases at V and 5 bases at J, with 9 bases in the middle. The CDR3 spans 14 residues. Germline CDR1 is LNHNV and CDR2 is YYDKDF (reference sequence). The CDR3 sequence: CATSREVAQDTQYF. The CDR3 coding sequence is TGTGCCACCAGCAGAGAGGTGGCCCAAGATACGCAGTATTTT.

This clonotype was detected a few times. J is TRBJ1-1 and V is TRBV6-5, with 8 bases matching TRBD1. CDR3 length: 14 amino acids. Germline V CDR1 and CDR2: MNHEY, SVGAGI. Trimming at V came to 5 bases and at J to 8 bases, leaving 10 bases not matched to a gene. Here the CDR3 reads CASSIAPGQAEAFF. The CDR3 DNA reads as TGTGCCAGCAGTATAGCACCGGGACAGGCGGAAGCTTTCTTT.

This chain joins TRBV12-3 or TRBV12-4 and TRBJ1-2; a possible D gene is TRBD1 (5 bases). The CDR3 spans 17 residues. The germline V and J ends were trimmed by 4 bases and 4 bases, with 22 bases remaining between them. The CDR3 region is CASSSLSNLGPFYGYTF. CDR3 nucleotide sequence: TGTGCCAGCAGTTCCCTCTCGAACTTGGGACCGTTCTATGGCTACACCTTC.

The rearrangement joins TRBV7-6 to TRBJ2-3; 11 bases are shared with TRBD2. CDR3 length equals 16 residues. The germline gives CDR1 SGHVS, CDR2 FNYEAQ. After removal of 7 bases from V and 2 bases from J, the junction contained 8 bases not matched to a gene. The CDR3 loop is CASMRASGGPTDTQYF. CDR3 coding DNA: TGTGCCAGCATGAGGGCTAGCGGGGGGCCCACAGATACGCAGTATTTT.

The chain uses TRBV5-1 and TRBJ1-3, with D unclear. The length of the CDR3 is 15 residues. From germline, CDR1 is SGHRS and CDR2 YFSETQ. Between the trimmed V and J ends, which lost 4 bases and 0 bases, there was a span of 11 bases. This CDR3 reads CASSIDESSGNTIYF. As DNA, the CDR3 is TGCGCCAGCAGCATAGACGAGAGCTCTGGAAACACCATATATTTT.

This clonotype appeared a few times. This sequence joins TRBV20-1 and TRBJ2-3; D not resolved. This CDR3 has 11 residues. The ends were cut back, 5 bases at V and 5 bases at J, with 8 bases in the middle. Germline V gene data show CDR1 as DFQATT and CDR2 as SNEGSKA (reference sequence). The CDR3 nucleotides are TGCAGTGCTCCAGATCGAGATACGCAGTATTTT. Translating gives CSAPDRDTQYF.